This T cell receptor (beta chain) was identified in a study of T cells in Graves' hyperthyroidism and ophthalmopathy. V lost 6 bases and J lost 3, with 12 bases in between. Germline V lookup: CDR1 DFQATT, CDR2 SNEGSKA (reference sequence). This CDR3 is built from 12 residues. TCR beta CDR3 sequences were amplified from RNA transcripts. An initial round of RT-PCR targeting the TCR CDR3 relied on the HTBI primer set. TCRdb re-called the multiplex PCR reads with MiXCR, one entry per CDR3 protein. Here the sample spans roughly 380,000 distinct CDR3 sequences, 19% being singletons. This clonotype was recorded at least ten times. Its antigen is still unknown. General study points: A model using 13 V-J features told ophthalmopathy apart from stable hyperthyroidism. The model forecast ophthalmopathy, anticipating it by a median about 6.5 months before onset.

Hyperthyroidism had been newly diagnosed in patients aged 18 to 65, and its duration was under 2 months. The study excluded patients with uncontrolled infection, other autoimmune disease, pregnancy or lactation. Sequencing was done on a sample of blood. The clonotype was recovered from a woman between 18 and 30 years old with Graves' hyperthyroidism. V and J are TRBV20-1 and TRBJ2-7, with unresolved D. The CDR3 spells CSALHSVYEQYF. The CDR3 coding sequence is TGCAGTGCCCTTCACAGTGTCTACGAGCAGTACTTC.